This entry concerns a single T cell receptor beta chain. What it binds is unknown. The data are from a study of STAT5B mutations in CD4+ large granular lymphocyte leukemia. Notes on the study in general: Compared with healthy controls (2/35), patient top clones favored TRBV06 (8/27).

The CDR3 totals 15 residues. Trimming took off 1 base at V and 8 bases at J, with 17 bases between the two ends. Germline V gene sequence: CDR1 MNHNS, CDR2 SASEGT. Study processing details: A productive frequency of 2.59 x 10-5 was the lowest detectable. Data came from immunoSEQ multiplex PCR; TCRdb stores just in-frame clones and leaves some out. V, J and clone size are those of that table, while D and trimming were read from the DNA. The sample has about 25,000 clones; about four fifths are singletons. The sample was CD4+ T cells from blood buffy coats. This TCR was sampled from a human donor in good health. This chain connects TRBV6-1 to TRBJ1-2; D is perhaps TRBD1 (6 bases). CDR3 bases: TGTGCCAGCAGTGAAGTAAAGCCGACAGGCTCGGGCTACACCTTC. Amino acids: CASSEVKPTGSGYTF.